The rows below give T cell receptor beta chains drawn from one sample of a study of T-cell reconstitution after alpha-beta-depleted transplantation in children. TCRdb ran MiXCR on the PCR reads and lists one entry per CDR3 protein. The sample records roughly 200,000 distinct CDR3 sequences, more than 6.5% being singletons. Sequenced material: PBMCs from the stem cell graft donor, taken from the stem cell graft. The receptors come from a human donor who donated a stem cell graft to a child with Wiskott-Aldrich syndrome. Both conserved end residues are part of each CDR3. D genes are given only for firm matches. A clone size is listed for some rows: how often the clone was seen (once, few, many), or a class if it is expanded.

clone_size j_call v_call d_call cdr3_nt cdr3_aa
few TRBJ1-5 TRBV5-1 - TGCGCCAGCAGCTTGGTGTCAGGGGCCAATCAGCCCCAGCATTTT CASSLVSGANQPQHF
many TRBJ2-3 TRBV14 TRBD2 TGTGCCAGCAGCCGGCGGACTAGCGGCACAGATACGCAGTATTTT CASSRRTSGTDTQYF
many TRBJ1-6 TRBV20-1 - TGCAGTGCTAGTAACAGGGCAGGGTCAAATTCACCCCTCCACTTT CSASNRAGSNSPLHF
many TRBJ1-6 TRBV6-5 - TGTGCCAGCAGTTGGAGGGGGGACCATAATTCACCCCTCCACTTT CASSWRGDHNSPLHF
many TRBJ2-7 TRBV7-8 TRBD1 TGTGCCAGCAGGGTCGGGACAGGGGGCGGCGAGCAGTACTTC CASRVGTGGGEQYF
many TRBJ2-5 TRBV5-1 TRBD2 TGCGCCAGCAGCTTGTTAGGGGCTAGCGGGGCACAAGAGACCCAGTACTTC CASSLLGASGAQETQYF
few TRBJ2-6 TRBV20-1 TRBD1 TGCAGCGCTATTAACAGGGGGCAGGGGGCCAACGTCCTGACTTTC CSAINRGQGANVLTF
many TRBJ2-2 TRBV11-2 TRBD2 TGTGCCAGCAGTCCACTTGTTCCCTCGAGACTAGCGGCCGGGGAGCTGTTTTTT CASSPLVPSRLAAGELFF
- TRBJ1-1 TRBV5-1 - TGCGCCAGCAGCTTCACAGGGCCGAAAAACACTGAAGCTTTCTTT CASSFTGPKNTEAFF
- TRBJ2-7 TRBV11-1 - TGTGCCAGCAGCTTAGGGTTAATTCCCTACGAGCAGTACTTC CASSLGLIPYEQYF